The 18 T cell receptor beta chains reported below all come from one sample, sequenced in a study of T cells after yellow fever vaccination. TCRdb re-derived calls from the 5' RACE reads in MiXCR, one entry per CDR3 protein. The table has approximately 110,000 distinct CDR3 sequences, under 8% seen once. The starting material was CD4+ T cells sorted from PBMCs, obtained 10 to 11 days after the first yellow fever vaccination. The receptors originated from a man aged 18 to 30 who received the YFV17D yellow fever vaccine.

Ten or more counts support this clonotype. The chain recombines TRBV4-3 with TRBJ2-5; no reliable D call. Germline V gene data show CDR1 as LGHNA and CDR2 as YSLEER. This CDR3 spans 14 amino acids. Trimming removed 1 base at V and 0 bases at J, with 6 bases between. The CDR3 sequence: CASSQGTYQETQYF. DNA for the CDR3: TGCGCCAGCAGCCAAGGTACCTACCAAGAGACCCAGTACTTC.

This clonotype was recorded many times. The chain couples TRBV7-9 to TRBJ2-5; D not resolved. The V and J ends lost 4 bases and 4 bases respectively, with 13 bases between them. This CDR3 has 14 residues. Germline CDR1 is SEHNR and CDR2 is FQNEAQ (reference sequence). CDR3 residues: CASSSPEKGETQYF. The CDR3 DNA is TGTGCCAGCAGCTCTCCCGAGAAGGGAGAGACCCAGTACTTC. The full variable domain, in which reference TRBV7-9 and TRBJ2-5 provide the parts outside the CDR3, is DTGVSQNPRHKITKRGQNVTFRCDPISEHNRLYWYRQTLGQGPEFLTYFQNEAQLEKSRLLSDRFSAERPKGSFSTLEIQRTEQGDSAMYLCASSSPEKGETQYFGPGTRLLVL.

Details on this clonotype: This may be a read error: a much more frequent sequence differs by one nucleotide. This chain connects TRBV10-1 to TRBJ2-3, with 9 bases that match TRBD2. The CDR3 has 13 amino acids. Germline V gene data show CDR1 as WNHNN and CDR2 as SYGVQD (reference sequence). CDR3 protein: CASRSGSTYTQYF. The CDR3 DNA is TGCGCCAGCCGTAGCGGGAGCACATATACGCAGTATTTT.

This clonotype was seen once. The germline gene is not matched at one end of the junction; a read error may be the cause. V usage is TRBV11-2 and J usage is TRBJ2-7; D is unclear. The CDR3 is 14 amino acids. CDR1 SGHAT and CDR2 FQNNGV come from the germline V gene. The CDR3 DNA follows: TGTGCCAGCAGCCAAGGAACACGGTTCTACAAGCAGTACTTC. As protein: CASSQGTRFYKQYF.

This clonotype showed up many times. This chain links TRBV7-2 with TRBJ1-1; the D gene is possibly TRBD1 (6 bases). Germline values: CDR1 SGHTA, CDR2 FQGNSA. V was pared by 5 bases and J by 7 bases, with 14 bases between. The CDR3 extends over 13 amino acids. The CDR3: CASSRRDTFEAFF. DNA of the CDR3: TGTGCCAGCAGCCGACGGGACACCTTTGAAGCTTTCTTT.

This clonotype occurred many times. The CDR3 is CASSLAGGSTDTQYF. Here the CDR3 DNA reads TGTGCCAGCAGCTTAGCGGGGGGCAGCACAGATACGCAGTATTTT. The chain uses TRBV5-5 and TRBJ2-3; 9 nucleotides line up with TRBD2. J was trimmed by 0 bases and V by 2 bases; bases with no gene match: 1. The CDR3 length is 15 residues. Germline lookup yields CDR1 SGHKS and CDR2 YYEKEE (reference sequence).

This clonotype was observed at least ten times. A single base separates this from a much larger clone, so it may be a read error. The CDR3 bases are TGTGCCAGCACCTTACAAGAGACCCAGTACTTC. Translating gives CASTLQETQYF. This chain uses TRBV7-2 with TRBJ2-5; D is unclear. Germline values: CDR1 SGHTA, CDR2 FQGNSA. This CDR3 region has 11 residues.

CDR3 coding DNA: TGTGCCAGCAGCCGAGACAGTAGCAATCAGCCCCAGCATTTT. Translating gives CASSRDSSNQPQHF. The rearrangement links TRBV2 to TRBJ1-5, with D perhaps TRBD1 (5 bases). CDR3 length: 14 amino acids. V lost 6 bases to trimming and J lost 0 bases, with 9 bases between them. Germline V gene lookup returns CDR1 SNHLY and CDR2 FYNNEI.

This clonotype was counted many times. The V call is TRBV4-3, the J call TRBJ2-3, with TRBD2 matching over 12 bases. The germline CDR1 and CDR2 sequences are LGHNA and YSLEER. Germline trimming cut 0 bases from V and 1 base from J; bases unmatched to any gene: 5. This CDR3 has 18 amino acids. The CDR3 nucleotides read TGCGCCAGCAGCCAAGAATCATGGACTAGCGGGGGCACAGATACGCAGTATTTT. It specifies CASSQESWTSGGTDTQYF.

There are many counts of this clonotype. The V call is TRBV20-1, the J call TRBJ2-1; tentatively, D is TRBD2 (7 bases). V was shortened by 1 base and J by 7 bases, with 23 bases between the two germline ends. Germline-derived CDR1 and CDR2 are DFQATT and SNEGSKA (reference sequence). The CDR3 loop spans 17 amino acids. DNA of the CDR3: TGCAGTGCTAGAGGCTTACCTTCGGGGGGCTCTTTTAATGAGCAGTTCTTC. It encodes CSARGLPSGGSFNEQFF.

This clonotype occurred many times. CDR3 in amino acids: CASSLVTGGSYEQYF. DNA for the CDR3: TGTGCCAGCAGCTTAGTCACAGGGGGCTCCTACGAGCAGTACTTC. The chain uses TRBV7-2 and TRBJ2-7; 8 bases are shared with TRBD1. This CDR3 is 15 amino acids long. V was clipped by 1 base and J by 0 bases; unmatched bases: 2. Per the germline V gene, CDR1 is SGHTA and CDR2 is FQGNSA.

This clonotype was seen at least ten times. The chain employs TRBV2 and TRBJ2-5; 12 positions match TRBD2. CDR3 length equals 16 residues. Germline V gene lookup returns CDR1 SNHLY and CDR2 FYNNEI. V shed 4 bases, J shed 2 bases, and the junction held 5 bases outside the gene matches. The CDR3 region is CASSAGLAGPQETQYF. In DNA form, the CDR3 reads TGTGCCAGCAGTGCAGGACTAGCGGGGCCACAAGAGACCCAGTACTTC.

The V gene is TRBV12-3 or TRBV12-4, the J gene TRBJ1-5; 9 bases are shared with TRBD1. V trimming: 6 bases; J trimming: 3 bases; junction bases outside the gene matches: 9. The CDR3 consists of 16 residues. The CDR3, as DNA: TGTGCCAGCAGCCCAGATGGGACAGGGAACAATCAGCCCCAGCATTTT. Its translation: CASSPDGTGNNQPQHF.

This clonotype was seen repeatedly, ten times or more. The chain carries TRBV6-5 and TRBJ2-1; perhaps TRBD2 as D (6 bases). This CDR3 region has 16 residues. With 0 bases removed from V and 12 bases from J, the gap between germline ends came to 21 bases. Germline values: CDR1 MNHEY, CDR2 SVGAGI. The CDR3 sequence: CASSYSAGPSSAVQFF. The CDR3 coding sequence is TGTGCCAGCAGTTACTCCGCGGGACCCTCCTCGGCGGTGCAGTTCTTC.

The rearrangement uses TRBV15 and TRBJ1-3; 7 bases map to TRBD1. The germline V gene has CDR1 LNHNV and CDR2 YYDKDF (reference sequence). The V and J ends lost 1 base and 0 bases, in that order; junction bases with no gene match: 9. The CDR3 loop spans 18 amino acids. CDR3: CATSRVQGQRSSGNTIYF. The CDR3 coding sequence is TGTGCCACCAGCAGAGTGCAGGGACAGAGATCCTCTGGAAACACCATATATTTT.

The chain carries TRBV27 and TRBJ1-6, with D possibly TRBD1 on 6 matching bases. The germline gives CDR1 MNHEY, CDR2 SMNVEV (reference sequence). Trimming shortened V by 2 bases and J by 0 bases, and 17 bases separated the two germline ends. This CDR3 region has 19 residues. DNA for the CDR3: TGTGCCAGCAGTTTAGGAGGGGGGGGTCCTAGCTCCTATAATTCACCCCTCCACTTT. Protein sequence: CASSLGGGGPSSYNSPLHF.

Ten or more counts support this clonotype. The V and J genes are TRBV5-1 and TRBJ1-1; 10 bases map to TRBD1. This CDR3 spans 16 amino acids. V lost 0 bases to trimming and J lost 5 bases; unmatched junction nucleotides: 7. Germline CDR1 SGHRS, CDR2 YFSETQ. CDR3 DNA: TGCGCCAGCAGCTTGGCGACCGGACAGGGGGGGACTGAAGCTTTCTTT. Amino acid sequence: CASSLATGQGGTEAFF.

This chain joins TRBV7-2 and TRBJ2-5; D might be TRBD1 (5 bases). The V gene's germline CDR1 is SGHTA and CDR2 FQGNSA. Trimming left V 4 bases short and J 7 bases short, with 13 bases between. The CDR3 is 13 residues long. CDR3 protein: CASSSSSTGTQYF. CDR3 bases: TGTGCCAGCAGCTCCTCCTCCACAGGGACCCAGTACTTC.